What follows is one T cell receptor beta chain and its context. This sample stems from a study of blood T cell repertoires in COVID-19. Looking at the study overall: Some COVID-19 samples were acute and others convalescent; all came from the United States, Italy and Spain. From T cells, B-cell-depleted T cells, or PBMCs came the material, which was cDNA or gDNA.

Per the authors' pipeline: Reference gene primers were amplified, and this amplification served to estimate nucleated cell counts. TCRdb keeps only in-frame clones here, not all; method: immunoSEQ multiplex PCR. The V and J calls and clone size are taken from that table; D and trimming were inferred from the DNA. The data show 50,000 to 70,000 clones, roughly 88% seen once. This CDR3 has 12 residues. The V end was cut by 3 bases, the J end by 9 bases, with 9 bases between. The germline CDR1 and CDR2 sequences are LGHNT and FRNRAP. The gene calls are TRBV12-5 and TRBJ2-1; perhaps TRBD1 as D (5 bases). Source material: peripheral blood. This sequence originates from a woman in her fifties or sixties with acute or convalescent COVID-19. The CDR3 protein is CASGLWGGEQFF. The CDR3 DNA reads as TGTGCTAGTGGTTTATGGGGCGGTGAGCAGTTCTTC.